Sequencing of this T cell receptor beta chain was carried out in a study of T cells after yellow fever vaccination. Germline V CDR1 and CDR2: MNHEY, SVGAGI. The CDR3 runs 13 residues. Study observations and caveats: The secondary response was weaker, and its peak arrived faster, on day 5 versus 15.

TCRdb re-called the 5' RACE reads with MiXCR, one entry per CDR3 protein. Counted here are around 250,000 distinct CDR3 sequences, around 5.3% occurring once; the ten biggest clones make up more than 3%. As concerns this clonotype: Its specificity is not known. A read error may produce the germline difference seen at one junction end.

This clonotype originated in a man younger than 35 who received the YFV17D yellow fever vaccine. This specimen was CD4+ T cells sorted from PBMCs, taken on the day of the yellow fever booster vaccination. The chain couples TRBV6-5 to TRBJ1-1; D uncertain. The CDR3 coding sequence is TGTGCCAGCAGTTCCACGGGGAACACTGAAGCTTTGTTT. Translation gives CASSSTGNTEALF.